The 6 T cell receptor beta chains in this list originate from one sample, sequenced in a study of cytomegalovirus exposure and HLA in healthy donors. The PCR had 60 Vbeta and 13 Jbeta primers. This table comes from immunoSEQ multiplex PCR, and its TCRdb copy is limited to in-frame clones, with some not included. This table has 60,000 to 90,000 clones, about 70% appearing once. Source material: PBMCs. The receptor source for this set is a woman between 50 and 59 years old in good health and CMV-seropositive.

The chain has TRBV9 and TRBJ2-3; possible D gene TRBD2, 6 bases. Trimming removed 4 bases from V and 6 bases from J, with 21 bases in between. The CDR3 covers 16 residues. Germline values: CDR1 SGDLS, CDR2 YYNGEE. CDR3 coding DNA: TGTGCCAGCAGCTCCTCCGGGACTGGAGGGTCGGATACGCAGTATTTT. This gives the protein CASSSSGTGGSDTQYF.

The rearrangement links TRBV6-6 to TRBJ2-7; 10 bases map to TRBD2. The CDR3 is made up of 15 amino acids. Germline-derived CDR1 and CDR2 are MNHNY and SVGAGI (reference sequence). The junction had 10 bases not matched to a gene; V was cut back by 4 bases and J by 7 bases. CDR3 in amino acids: CASSLLAGEGGEQYF. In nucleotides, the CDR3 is TGTGCCAGCAGTTTGCTAGCGGGAGAGGGCGGGGAGCAGTACTTC.

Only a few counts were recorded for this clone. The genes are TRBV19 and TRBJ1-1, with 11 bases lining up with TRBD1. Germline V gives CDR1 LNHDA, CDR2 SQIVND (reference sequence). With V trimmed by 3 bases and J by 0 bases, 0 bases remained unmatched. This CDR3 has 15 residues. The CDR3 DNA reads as TGTGCCAGTAGTATGGGACAGGGGGTGAACACTGAAGCTTTCTTT. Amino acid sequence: CASSMGQGVNTEAFF.

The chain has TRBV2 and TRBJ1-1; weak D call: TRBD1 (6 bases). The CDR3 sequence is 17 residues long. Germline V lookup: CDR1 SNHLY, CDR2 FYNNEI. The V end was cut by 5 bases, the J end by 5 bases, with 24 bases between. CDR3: CASSPLIGAGEWTEAFF. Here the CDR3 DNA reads TGTGCCAGCAGTCCCCTTATCGGGGCAGGGGAGTGGACTGAAGCTTTCTTT.

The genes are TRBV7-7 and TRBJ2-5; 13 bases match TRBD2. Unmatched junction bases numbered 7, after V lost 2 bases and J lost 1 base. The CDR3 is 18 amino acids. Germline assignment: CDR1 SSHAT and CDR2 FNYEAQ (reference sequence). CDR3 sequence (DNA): TGTGCCAGCAGCTTATCCCGCGGGACTAGCGGGGCCCAAGAGACCCAGTACTTC. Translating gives CASSLSRGTSGAQETQYF. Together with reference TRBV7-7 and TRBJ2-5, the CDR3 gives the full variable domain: GAGVSQSPRYKVTKRGQDVTLRCDPISSHATLYWYQQALGQGPEFLTYFNYEAQPDKSGLPSDRFSAERPEGSISTLTIQRTEQRDSAMYRCASSLSRGTSGAQETQYFGPGTRLLVL.

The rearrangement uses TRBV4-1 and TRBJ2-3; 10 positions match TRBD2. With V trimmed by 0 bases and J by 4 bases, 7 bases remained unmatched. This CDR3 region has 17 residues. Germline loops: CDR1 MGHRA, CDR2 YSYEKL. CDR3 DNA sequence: TGCGCCAGCAGCCAAGAGGCAACTAGCGGGGAATCAGATACGCAGTATTTT. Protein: CASSQEATSGESDTQYF.